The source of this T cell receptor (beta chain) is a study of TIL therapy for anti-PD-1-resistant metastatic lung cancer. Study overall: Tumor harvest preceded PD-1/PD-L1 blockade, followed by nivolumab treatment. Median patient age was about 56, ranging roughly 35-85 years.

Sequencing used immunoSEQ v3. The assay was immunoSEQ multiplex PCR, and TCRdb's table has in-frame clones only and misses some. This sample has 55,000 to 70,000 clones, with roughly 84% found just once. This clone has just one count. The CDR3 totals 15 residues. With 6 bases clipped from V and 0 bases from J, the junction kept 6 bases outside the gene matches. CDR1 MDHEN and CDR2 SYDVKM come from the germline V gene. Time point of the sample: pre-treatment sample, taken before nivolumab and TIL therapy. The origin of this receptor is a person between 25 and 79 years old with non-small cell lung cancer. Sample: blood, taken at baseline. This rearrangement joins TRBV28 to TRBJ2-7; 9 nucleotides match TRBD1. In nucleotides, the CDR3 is TGTGCCAGCAGGCGGACAGGGGCAAACTCCTACGAGCAGTACTTC. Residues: CASRRTGANSYEQYF.